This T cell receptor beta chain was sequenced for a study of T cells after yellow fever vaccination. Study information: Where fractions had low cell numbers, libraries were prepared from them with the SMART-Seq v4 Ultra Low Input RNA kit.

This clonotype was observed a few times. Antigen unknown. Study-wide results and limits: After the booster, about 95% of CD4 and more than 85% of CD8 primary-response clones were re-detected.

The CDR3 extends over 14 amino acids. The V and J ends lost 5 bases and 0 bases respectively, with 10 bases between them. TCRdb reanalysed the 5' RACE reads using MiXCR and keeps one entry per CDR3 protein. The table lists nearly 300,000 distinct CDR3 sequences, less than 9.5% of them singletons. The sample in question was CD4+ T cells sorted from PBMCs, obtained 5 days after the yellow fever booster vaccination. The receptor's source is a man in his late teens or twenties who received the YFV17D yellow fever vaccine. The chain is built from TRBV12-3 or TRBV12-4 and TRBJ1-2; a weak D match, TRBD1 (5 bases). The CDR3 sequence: CASSPQGPNYGYTF. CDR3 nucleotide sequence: TGTGCCAGCAGTCCTCAGGGACCTAACTATGGCTACACCTTC.